This is a list of T cell receptor beta chains from one sample in a study of blood T cell repertoires in COVID-19. Measured with immunoSEQ multiplex PCR; TCRdb has only the in-frame clones, and not every one. The sample has 300,000 to 400,000 clones; about 90% are singletons. The sample comprised peripheral blood. These receptors all stem from a woman between 18 and 30 years old who had recovered from COVID-19. Each CDR3 is given with its conserved first and last residue. A D gene is named only where the DNA matches it firmly. Not all rows give a size; the values are once, few, many and, for expanded clones, a class.

d_call: NA
j_call: TRBJ2-1
v_call: TRBV5-1
clone_size: NA
cdr3_nt: TGCGCCAGCAGCTTCGGGAGTCTAGGCAATGAGCAGTTCTTC
cdr3_aa: CASSFGSLGNEQFF

d_call: TRBD2
j_call: TRBJ2-2
v_call: TRBV2
clone_size: few
cdr3_nt: TGTGCCAGCAGCGCTCCTATAGCGGGAGTAACTACCGGGGAGCTGTTTTTT
cdr3_aa: CASSAPIAGVTTGELFF

d_call: TRBD1
j_call: TRBJ2-3
v_call: TRBV27
clone_size: NA
cdr3_nt: TGTGCCAGCAGTTGGTACGTGGGGGACAGGGGAACAGATACGCAGTATTTT
cdr3_aa: CASSWYVGDRGTDTQYF

d_call: NA
j_call: TRBJ2-3
v_call: TRBV5-1
clone_size: NA
cdr3_nt: TGCGCCAGCAGCTTGTTTACCCAGCGAACAAGCACAGATACGCAGTATTTT
cdr3_aa: CASSLFTQRTSTDTQYF

d_call: NA
j_call: TRBJ1-1
v_call: TRBV19
clone_size: NA
cdr3_nt: TGTGCCAGTAGTATCCGGGGGAGAGGAACTGAAGCTTTCTTT
cdr3_aa: CASSIRGRGTEAFF

d_call: TRBD1
j_call: TRBJ1-4
v_call: TRBV5-1
clone_size: NA
cdr3_nt: TGCGCCAGCAGCTCGCAAGGACAGGGCGGGGATGAAAAACTGTTTTTT
cdr3_aa: CASSSQGQGGDEKLFF

d_call: NA
j_call: TRBJ2-3
v_call: TRBV30
clone_size: once
cdr3_nt: TGTGCCTGGAGCCAGATTGCTAGCACAGATACGCAGTATTTT
cdr3_aa: CAWSQIASTDTQYF

d_call: NA
j_call: TRBJ2-5
v_call: TRBV14
clone_size: NA
cdr3_nt: TGTGCCAGCAGCCCCCTCGGGGAGACCCAGTACTTC
cdr3_aa: CASSPLGETQYF

d_call: NA
j_call: TRBJ1-2
v_call: TRBV29-1
clone_size: NA
cdr3_nt: TGCAGCGTTGACAGGGGCGCTGGCTATGGCTACACCTTC
cdr3_aa: CSVDRGAGYGYTF

d_call: TRBD1
j_call: TRBJ2-1
v_call: TRBV18
clone_size: NA
cdr3_nt: TGTGCCAGCTCACCGACAGGGGATATGTATTTCTTC
cdr3_aa: CASSPTGDMYFF

d_call: NA
j_call: TRBJ1-2
v_call: TRBV30
clone_size: NA
cdr3_nt: TGTGCCTGGAGTCCGAGCTATGGCTACACCTTC
cdr3_aa: CAWSPSYGYTF

d_call: NA
j_call: TRBJ2-3
v_call: TRBV4-3
clone_size: NA
cdr3_nt: TGCGCCAGCAGCCAAGGGGCGAACACAGATACGCAGTATTTT
cdr3_aa: CASSQGANTDTQYF

d_call: TRBD1
j_call: TRBJ1-1
v_call: TRBV5-4
clone_size: NA
cdr3_nt: TGTGCCAGCAGTACCCCGAGGGGACAGGGGGAGGAAGCTTTCTTT
cdr3_aa: CASSTPRGQGEEAFF

d_call: TRBD2
j_call: TRBJ2-1
v_call: TRBV19
clone_size: NA
cdr3_nt: TGTGCCAGTAGTATAGATGTATTGGGGGTTAGGGCTAGCGGGAGGGCCTTAGTTGAGCAGTTCTTC
cdr3_aa: CASSIDVLGVRASGRALVEQFF

d_call: NA
j_call: TRBJ1-5
v_call: TRBV12-5
clone_size: NA
cdr3_nt: TGTGCTAGTGGTTTGGTACGCGGCAGTTTGGGGCCCCAGCATTTT
cdr3_aa: CASGLVRGSLGPQHF

d_call: NA
j_call: TRBJ1-3
v_call: TRBV19
clone_size: NA
cdr3_nt: TGTGCCAGTAGTCCAACAGGTTTTCGCTCTGGAAACACCATATATTTT
cdr3_aa: CASSPTGFRSGNTIYF

d_call: TRBD1
j_call: TRBJ1-6
v_call: TRBV2
clone_size: NA
cdr3_nt: TGTGCCAGCAGTGAGGACAGGAGCTCCTATAATTCACCCCTCCACTTT
cdr3_aa: CASSEDRSSYNSPLHF

d_call: TRBD1
j_call: TRBJ1-1
v_call: TRBV7-8
clone_size: once
cdr3_nt: TGTGCCAGCAGCTTGCAAAGGACAGGGACTAACACTGAAGCTTTCTTT
cdr3_aa: CASSLQRTGTNTEAFF

d_call: TRBD2
j_call: TRBJ2-1
v_call: TRBV10-3
clone_size: NA
cdr3_nt: TGTGCCATCAGTGCGCCCCCTAGCGGAGCCTACAATGAGCAGTTCTTC
cdr3_aa: CAISAPPSGAYNEQFF

d_call: NA
j_call: TRBJ2-5
v_call: TRBV5-6
clone_size: NA
cdr3_nt: TGTGCCAGCAGCTTGACGGGAGCAGAGACCCAGTACTTC
cdr3_aa: CASSLTGAETQYF

d_call: NA
j_call: TRBJ2-1
v_call: TRBV24-1
clone_size: NA
cdr3_nt: TGTGCCACCTCGCCCGGGACAACCTACAATGAGCAGTTCTTC
cdr3_aa: CATSPGTTYNEQFF

d_call: NA
j_call: TRBJ1-1
v_call: TRBV30
clone_size: NA
cdr3_nt: TGTGCCTGGAGTGTTTATGACACTGAAGCTTTCTTT
cdr3_aa: CAWSVYDTEAFF

d_call: NA
j_call: TRBJ2-5
v_call: TRBV7-9
clone_size: NA
cdr3_nt: TGTGCCAGCAGCTCCAGACTGGAACAAGAGACCCAGTACTTC
cdr3_aa: CASSSRLEQETQYF

d_call: TRBD1
j_call: TRBJ2-1
v_call: TRBV4-1
clone_size: NA
cdr3_nt: TGCGCCAGCAGCCACACAGGGGTTATATCCTACAATGAGCAGTTCTTC
cdr3_aa: CASSHTGVISYNEQFF

d_call: NA
j_call: TRBJ2-3
v_call: TRBV5-4
clone_size: NA
cdr3_nt: TGTGCCAGCAGCTGGGGCGGGGTAGGCGCAGATACGCAGTATTTT
cdr3_aa: CASSWGGVGADTQYF

d_call: NA
j_call: TRBJ1-2
v_call: TRBV30
clone_size: NA
cdr3_nt: TGTGCCTGGAGTGGCATAGCTGTCTATGGCTACACCTTC
cdr3_aa: CAWSGIAVYGYTF

d_call: NA
j_call: TRBJ2-5
v_call: TRBV11-2
clone_size: NA
cdr3_nt: TGTGCCAGCAGTCCCTTACTGAGCCGGGAGACCCAGTACTTC
cdr3_aa: CASSPLLSRETQYF

d_call: NA
j_call: TRBJ1-6
v_call: TRBV6-5
clone_size: NA
cdr3_nt: TGTGCCAGCAGTTCGAGGACAGCGCGGTCACCCCTCCACTTT
cdr3_aa: CASSSRTARSPLHF

d_call: NA
j_call: TRBJ1-1
v_call: TRBV7-8
clone_size: NA
cdr3_nt: TGTGCCAGCAGCTCTTCCGGGGGGGGCGCCGCCACTGAAGCTTTCTTT
cdr3_aa: CASSSSGGGAATEAFF

d_call: NA
j_call: TRBJ2-1
v_call: TRBV5-1
clone_size: NA
cdr3_nt: TGCGCCAGCAGCTTGGGGGGTGGGAGCTCCTACAATGAGCAGTTCTTC
cdr3_aa: CASSLGGGSSYNEQFF

d_call: TRBD1
j_call: TRBJ2-2
v_call: TRBV7-2
clone_size: NA
cdr3_nt: TGTGCCAGCAGCCCAGACAGGGATCGCCCCGGGGAGCTGTTTTTT
cdr3_aa: CASSPDRDRPGELFF

d_call: TRBD1
j_call: TRBJ1-2
v_call: TRBV6-5
clone_size: NA
cdr3_nt: TGTGCCAGCAGTCTTACAGGGGATGGCTACACCTTC
cdr3_aa: CASSLTGDGYTF

d_call: TRBD1
j_call: TRBJ1-3
v_call: TRBV19
clone_size: NA
cdr3_nt: TGTGCCAGTAGTGGGACAGGTTACGGAAACACCATATATTTT
cdr3_aa: CASSGTGYGNTIYF

d_call: TRBD2
j_call: TRBJ2-1
v_call: TRBV29-1
clone_size: NA
cdr3_nt: TGCAGCGTATGGACTAGCGGGCGCTCCTACAATGAGCAGTTCTTC
cdr3_aa: CSVWTSGRSYNEQFF

d_call: NA
j_call: TRBJ1-3
v_call: TRBV19
clone_size: NA
cdr3_nt: TGTGCCAGTAGTTTTGGGGCCTTCTCTGGAAACACCATATATTTT
cdr3_aa: CASSFGAFSGNTIYF

d_call: NA
j_call: TRBJ2-2
v_call: TRBV15
clone_size: NA
cdr3_nt: TGTGCCACCAGCAGAGAGCACACCAACACCGGGGAGCTGTTTTTT
cdr3_aa: CATSREHTNTGELFF

d_call: TRBD2
j_call: TRBJ2-2
v_call: TRBV5-1
clone_size: NA
cdr3_nt: TGCGCCAGCAGCTTAGGGACTAGCGGGAGATTGGCCCCGGGGGGGGAGCTGTTTTTT
cdr3_aa: CASSLGTSGRLAPGGELFF

d_call: TRBD2
j_call: TRBJ2-1
v_call: TRBV5-6
clone_size: NA
cdr3_nt: TGTGCCAGCAGCTTGAGCGGGACTAGAATAGGTGAGCAGTTCTTC
cdr3_aa: CASSLSGTRIGEQFF

d_call: TRBD1
j_call: TRBJ2-6
v_call: TRBV18
clone_size: NA
cdr3_nt: TGTGCCAGCTCACCAGGGACAGGAGGTATCAACGTCCTGACTTTC
cdr3_aa: CASSPGTGGINVLTF

d_call: TRBD1
j_call: TRBJ1-2
v_call: TRBV15
clone_size: NA
cdr3_nt: TGTGCCACCAAGACGACAGGGGGGTCTTGGGGCTACACCTTC
cdr3_aa: CATKTTGGSWGYTF

d_call: NA
j_call: TRBJ1-5
v_call: TRBV21-1
clone_size: NA
cdr3_nt: TGTGCCAGCAGCAACGGACCCAGGGATCAGCCCCAGCATTTT
cdr3_aa: CASSNGPRDQPQHF

d_call: TRBD2
j_call: TRBJ2-3
v_call: TRBV7-6
clone_size: NA
cdr3_nt: TGTGCCAGCAGCCCAGGTACCGGAGGACTAGCCTACACAGATACGCAGTATTTT
cdr3_aa: CASSPGTGGLAYTDTQYF

d_call: TRBD2
j_call: TRBJ2-3
v_call: TRBV15
clone_size: NA
cdr3_nt: TGTGCCACCAGCAGTCTCGGGGGGAGCACAGATACGCAGTATTTT
cdr3_aa: CATSSLGGSTDTQYF

d_call: NA
j_call: TRBJ1-4
v_call: TRBV14
clone_size: NA
cdr3_nt: TGTGCCAGCAGCCAATTAGATAATGAAAAACTGTTTTTT
cdr3_aa: CASSQLDNEKLFF

d_call: TRBD2
j_call: TRBJ2-3
v_call: TRBV7-2
clone_size: NA
cdr3_nt: TGTGCCAGCAGCTCTCCTAGCGGGAGCTTCGCAGATACGCAGTATTTT
cdr3_aa: CASSSPSGSFADTQYF

d_call: NA
j_call: TRBJ1-1
v_call: TRBV5-6
clone_size: NA
cdr3_nt: TGTGCCACGAACGGGGATGAAGCTTTCTTT
cdr3_aa: CATNGDEAFF

d_call: NA
j_call: TRBJ2-3
v_call: TRBV7-2
clone_size: NA
cdr3_nt: TGTGCCAGCAGCTTAGTGTCGGGAGTCACAGATACGCAGTATTTT
cdr3_aa: CASSLVSGVTDTQYF

d_call: TRBD1
j_call: TRBJ1-1
v_call: TRBV30
clone_size: once
cdr3_nt: TGTGCCTGGAGGACGCTCAGGGGGCAGGGCACTGAAGCTTTCTTT
cdr3_aa: CAWRTLRGQGTEAFF

d_call: TRBD2
j_call: TRBJ2-1
v_call: TRBV5-1
clone_size: NA
cdr3_nt: TGCGCCAGCAGCCGCGGGACTAGCGAACACAATGAGCAGTTCTTC
cdr3_aa: CASSRGTSEHNEQFF

d_call: TRBD1
j_call: TRBJ2-3
v_call: TRBV5-1
clone_size: once
cdr3_nt: TGCGCCAGCAGCTCACAGGGGTTTGCAGATACGCAGTATTTT
cdr3_aa: CASSSQGFADTQYF

d_call: TRBD2
j_call: TRBJ2-2
v_call: TRBV7-2
clone_size: NA
cdr3_nt: TGTGCCAGCAGCTTCCCCGGCGATAGCGGGACTAACACCGGGGAGCTGTTTTTT
cdr3_aa: CASSFPGDSGTNTGELFF

d_call: NA
j_call: TRBJ2-1
v_call: TRBV5-4
clone_size: NA
cdr3_nt: TGTGCCAGCAGCTTGGCCTATACTGAGCAGTTCTTC
cdr3_aa: CASSLAYTEQFF

d_call: TRBD2
j_call: TRBJ2-2
v_call: TRBV9
clone_size: NA
cdr3_nt: TGTGCCAGCAGCGGACTAGCGGGACGTAACACCGGGGAGCTGTTTTTT
cdr3_aa: CASSGLAGRNTGELFF

d_call: TRBD1
j_call: TRBJ1-2
v_call: TRBV5-1
clone_size: NA
cdr3_nt: TGCGCCAGCAGCTTGCGGACAGGGGGCGTGGATGGCTACACCTTC
cdr3_aa: CASSLRTGGVDGYTF